A single sample gave rise to the 10 T cell receptor beta chains below, sequenced in a study of T cell clonotyping in hematopoietic cell transplantation. TCRdb's copy holds only in-frame clones and misses some; the assay was immunoSEQ multiplex PCR. The sample includes 75,000 to 95,000 clones, almost 97% of them seen just once. Time point reported: recipient sample about 28 days before transplant, after cytoreduction. This specimen was peripheral blood mononuclear cells, taken before stem cell transplant. The receptors here all came from a woman aged 45-65 years with acute myeloid leukemia. Some clones in this sample may be carry-over from other donors' samples.

The rearrangement links TRBV5-1 to TRBJ1-2, with TRBD1 as a possible D gene (5 bases). The V gene lost 1 base and the J gene lost 6 bases, with 13 bases spanning the gap. Germline V gene lookup returns CDR1 SGHRS and CDR2 YFSETQ. CDR3 length: 14 residues. CDR3 nucleotide sequence: TGCGCCAGCAGCTTGAGCCGACAGTTTGATGGCTACACCTTC. Its translation is CASSLSRQFDGYTF.

The chain links TRBV11-2 to TRBJ2-7; D ambiguous. V was shortened by 3 bases and J by 0 bases, with 9 bases between the two germline ends. The V gene's germline CDR1 is SGHAT and CDR2 FQNNGV. The CDR3 extends over 14 amino acids. Here the CDR3 reads CASSLTLSSYEQYF. CDR3 nucleotide sequence: TGTGCCAGCAGCTTGACCCTGAGCTCCTACGAGCAGTACTTC.

The chain recombines TRBV6-1 with TRBJ1-4, with D unresolved. The V gene's germline CDR1 is MNHNS and CDR2 SASEGT. The CDR3 consists of 13 residues. Trimming stripped 9 bases from V and 10 bases from J, with 18 bases between. DNA for the CDR3: TGTGCCAGTTCGGGAAACCCTTTGGGAAAACTGTTTTTT. Translating it yields CASSGNPLGKLFF.

The table lists this clone with a count of one. The chain recombines TRBV13 with TRBJ2-7, with 7 bases that match TRBD1. The CDR3 has 17 residues. J gave up 2 bases and V 1 base, and 11 bases lay outside the gene matches. Germline V gene sequence: CDR1 PRHDT, CDR2 FYEKMQ (reference sequence). CDR3: CASSLEEGRGTPYEQYF. In nucleotides, the CDR3 is TGTGCCAGCAGCTTAGAAGAGGGCAGGGGGACCCCCTACGAGCAGTACTTC.

The chain employs TRBV5-1 and TRBJ1-2; 8 nucleotides match TRBD1. Trimming at V came to 1 base and at J to 5 bases, leaving 7 bases not matched to a gene. The CDR3 has 15 residues. CDR1 is SGHRS and CDR2 is YFSETQ in the germline V gene. The CDR3 coding sequence is TGCGCCAGCAGCTTGACAGGGGGAGGCATTTATGGCTACACCTTC. Translating it yields CASSLTGGGIYGYTF.

The rearrangement joins TRBV9 to TRBJ1-1, with 7 bases aligning to TRBD1. V dropped 2 bases and J dropped 0; count of bases not matched to a gene: 13. Germline values: CDR1 SGDLS, CDR2 YYNGEE. The CDR3 sequence is 18 residues long. The CDR3 nucleotides read TGTGCCAGCAGCGTCGCTCGGCAGGGGGTGTTCATGAACACTGAAGCTTTCTTT. Protein sequence: CASSVARQGVFMNTEAFF.

The V call is TRBV12-5, the J call TRBJ2-2; 14 nucleotides line up with TRBD2. Per germline, CDR1 LGHNT and CDR2 FRNRAP. V trimming: 2 bases; J trimming: 3 bases; junction bases outside the gene matches: 11. The CDR3 runs to 20 residues. CDR3 residues: CASGLRHPGLAGEDTGELFF. CDR3 coding DNA: TGTGCTAGTGGTTTGAGGCACCCGGGACTAGCGGGAGAGGACACCGGGGAGCTGTTTTTT.

This sequence joins TRBV19 and TRBJ1-5, with D possibly being TRBD1 (5 bases). V lost 2 bases and J lost 0, with 23 bases in between. This CDR3 is built from 20 residues. Germline CDR1 and CDR2: LNHDA and SQIVND (reference sequence). CDR3 region: CASSIRLSGIVEGSNQPQHF. The CDR3 DNA reads TGTGCCAGTAGTATAAGGCTTTCAGGGATAGTGGAGGGTAGCAATCAGCCCCAGCATTTT.

This clone was seen once. This chain uses TRBV5-5 with TRBJ1-4, with 10 bases aligning to TRBD1. The CDR3 contains 16 residues. CDR1 SGHKS and CDR2 YYEKEE come from the germline V gene (reference sequence). The ends lost 2 bases at V and 0 bases at J; junction bases unmatched: 1. CDR3 nucleotides: TGTGCCAGCAGCTTCGGGACAGGGGCAACTAATGAAAAACTGTTTTTT. It codes for CASSFGTGATNEKLFF.

The table lists this clone with a count of one. This rearrangement joins TRBV6-5 to TRBJ2-1; D not resolved. The V end was cut by 2 bases, the J end by 5 bases, with 13 bases between. Looked up from germline, CDR1 is MNHEY and CDR2 is SVGAGI. The CDR3 is 15 residues long. For the CDR3, the DNA is TGTGCCAGCAGTTACCGAAGTACTGGCCACAATGAGCAGTTCTTC. Residues: CASSYRSTGHNEQFF.